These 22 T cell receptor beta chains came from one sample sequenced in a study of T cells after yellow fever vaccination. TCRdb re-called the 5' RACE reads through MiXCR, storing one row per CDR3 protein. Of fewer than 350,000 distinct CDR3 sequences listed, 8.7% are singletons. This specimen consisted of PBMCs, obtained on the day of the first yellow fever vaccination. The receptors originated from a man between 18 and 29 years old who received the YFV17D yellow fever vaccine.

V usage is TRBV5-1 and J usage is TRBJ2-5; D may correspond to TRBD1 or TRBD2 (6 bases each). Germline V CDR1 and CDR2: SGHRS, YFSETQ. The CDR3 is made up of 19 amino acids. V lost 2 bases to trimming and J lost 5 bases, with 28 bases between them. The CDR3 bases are TGCGCCAGCAGCTTAGACCGATCCCCCAAGCCCGGGGGCCGGGAGACCCAGTACTTC. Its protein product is CASSLDRSPKPGGRETQYF. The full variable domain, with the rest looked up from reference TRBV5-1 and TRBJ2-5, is KAGVTQTPRYLIKTRGQQVTLSCSPISGHRSVSWYQQTPGQGLQFLFEYFSETQRNKGNFPGRFSGRQFSNSRSEMNVSTLELGDSALYLCASSLDRSPKPGGRETQYFGPGTRLLVL.

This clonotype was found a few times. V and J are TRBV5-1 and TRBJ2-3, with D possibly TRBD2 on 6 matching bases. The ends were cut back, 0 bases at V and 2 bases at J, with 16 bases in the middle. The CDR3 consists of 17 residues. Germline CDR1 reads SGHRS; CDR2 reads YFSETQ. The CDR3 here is CASSLGDSITITDTQYF. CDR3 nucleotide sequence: TGCGCCAGCAGCTTGGGGGACTCCATTACGATCACAGATACGCAGTATTTT.

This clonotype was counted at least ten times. The chain's CDR3 is CASSYPRGGRNEQFF. The CDR3 region has the DNA TGTGCCAGCAGTTACCCCCGGGGGGGCCGGAATGAGCAGTTCTTC. This sequence joins TRBV6-5 and TRBJ2-1, with 8 bases lining up with TRBD2. V lost 2 bases, J lost 7 bases, and 7 bases stayed unmatched. Germline V gene lookup returns CDR1 MNHEY and CDR2 SVGAGI. The CDR3 extends over 15 amino acids.

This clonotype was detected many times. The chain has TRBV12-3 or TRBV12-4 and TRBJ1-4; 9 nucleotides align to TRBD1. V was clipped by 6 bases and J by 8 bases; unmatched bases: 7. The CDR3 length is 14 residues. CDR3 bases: TGTGCCAGCAGAGAACAGGGGGCGTTCGAAAAACTGTTTTTT. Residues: CASREQGAFEKLFF.

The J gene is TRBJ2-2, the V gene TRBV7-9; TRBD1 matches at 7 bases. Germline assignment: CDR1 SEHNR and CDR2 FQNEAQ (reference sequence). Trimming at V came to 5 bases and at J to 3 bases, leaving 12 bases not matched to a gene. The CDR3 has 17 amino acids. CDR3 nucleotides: TGTGCCAGCAGCCTGGGGCCAGGGACAGCTTACACCGGGGAGCTGTTTTTT. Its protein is CASSLGPGTAYTGELFF.

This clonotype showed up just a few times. The CDR3 spells CASSPAGGAFDGELFF. Written as DNA, the CDR3 is TGTGCCAGCAGCCCGGCTGGGGGGGCGTTCGACGGGGAGCTGTTTTTT. The V call is TRBV7-2, the J call TRBJ2-2; D perhaps matches TRBD2 (7 bases). The V gene lost 5 bases and the J gene lost 7 bases, with 20 bases spanning the gap. Germline V gives CDR1 SGHTA, CDR2 FQGNSA. The CDR3 is 16 residues long.

Written as DNA, the CDR3 is TGCGCCAGCAGCTTCGTCGGGGGGCCTGGCAATGAGCAGTTCTTC. This codes for CASSFVGGPGNEQFF. V gene TRBV5-1 combines with J gene TRBJ2-1; TRBD2 is a possible D gene (7 bases). Per the germline V gene, CDR1 is SGHRS and CDR2 is YFSETQ. CDR3 size: 15 residues. With 2 bases removed from V and 6 bases from J, the gap between germline ends came to 15 bases.

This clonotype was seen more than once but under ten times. In nucleotides, the CDR3 is TGTGCCAGCAGCTTAGCGGGACATCGACGGAATGAGCAGTTCTTC. This codes for CASSLAGHRRNEQFF. The rearrangement uses TRBV7-6 and TRBJ2-1, with a weak D call TRBD1 (6 bases). The CDR3 totals 15 residues. Deletions cut 0 bases from V and 7 bases from J, with 13 bases between. Germline lookup yields CDR1 SGHVS and CDR2 FNYEAQ.

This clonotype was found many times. The CDR3 sequence: CSVAVVSYNEQFF. As DNA, the CDR3 is TGCAGCGTTGCAGTAGTCTCCTACAATGAGCAGTTCTTC. The V and J genes are TRBV29-1 and TRBJ2-1; D is ambiguous. Trimming pared 4 bases from V and 0 bases from J, leaving 7 bases between. Germline assignment: CDR1 SQVTM and CDR2 ANQGSEA. The CDR3 extends over 13 amino acids.

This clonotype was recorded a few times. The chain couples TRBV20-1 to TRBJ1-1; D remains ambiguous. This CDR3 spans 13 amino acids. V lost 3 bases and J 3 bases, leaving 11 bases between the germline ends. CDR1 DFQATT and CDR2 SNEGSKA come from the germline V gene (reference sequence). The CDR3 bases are TGCAGTGCTAGGGTGGCTGGGGACACTGAAGCTTTCTTT. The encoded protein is CSARVAGDTEAFF.

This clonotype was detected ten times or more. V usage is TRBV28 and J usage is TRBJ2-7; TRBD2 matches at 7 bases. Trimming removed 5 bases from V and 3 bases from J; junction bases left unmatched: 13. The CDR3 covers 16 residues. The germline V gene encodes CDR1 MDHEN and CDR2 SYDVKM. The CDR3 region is CASSPPSGGRVYEQYV. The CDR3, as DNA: TGTGCCAGCAGTCCCCCCTCGGGGGGTCGGGTCTACGAGCAGTACGTC.

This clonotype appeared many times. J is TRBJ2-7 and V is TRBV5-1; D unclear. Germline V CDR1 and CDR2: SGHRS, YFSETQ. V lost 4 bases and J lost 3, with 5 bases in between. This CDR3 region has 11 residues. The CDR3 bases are TGCGCCAGCAGCCTCAACTACGAGCAGTACTTC. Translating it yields CASSLNYEQYF.

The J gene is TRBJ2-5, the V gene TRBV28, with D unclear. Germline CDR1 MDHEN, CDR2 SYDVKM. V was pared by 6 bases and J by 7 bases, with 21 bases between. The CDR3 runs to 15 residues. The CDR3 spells CASRSSPSPLGTQYF. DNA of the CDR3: TGTGCCAGCAGGAGTTCTCCCAGCCCTCTTGGGACCCAGTACTTC.

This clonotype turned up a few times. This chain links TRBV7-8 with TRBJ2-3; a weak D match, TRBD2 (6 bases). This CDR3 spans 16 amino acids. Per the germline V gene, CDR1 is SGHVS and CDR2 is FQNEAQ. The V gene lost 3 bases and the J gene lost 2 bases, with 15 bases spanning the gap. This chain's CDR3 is CASSFSIAGTTDTQYF. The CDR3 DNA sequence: TGTGCCAGCAGCTTTTCCATTGCGGGGACCACAGATACGCAGTATTTT. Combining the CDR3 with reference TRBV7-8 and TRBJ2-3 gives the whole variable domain GAGVSQSPRYKVAKRGQDVALRCDPISGHVSLFWYQQALGQGPEFLTYFQNEAQLDKSGLPSDRFFAERPEGSVSTLKIQRTQQEDSAVYLCASSFSIAGTTDTQYFGPGTRLTVL.

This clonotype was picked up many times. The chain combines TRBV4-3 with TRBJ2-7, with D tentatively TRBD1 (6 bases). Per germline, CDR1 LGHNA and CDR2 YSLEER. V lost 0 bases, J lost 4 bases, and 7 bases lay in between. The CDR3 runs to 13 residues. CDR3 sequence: CASSQDQGYEQYV. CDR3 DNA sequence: TGCGCCAGCAGCCAAGATCAGGGGTACGAGCAGTACGTC.

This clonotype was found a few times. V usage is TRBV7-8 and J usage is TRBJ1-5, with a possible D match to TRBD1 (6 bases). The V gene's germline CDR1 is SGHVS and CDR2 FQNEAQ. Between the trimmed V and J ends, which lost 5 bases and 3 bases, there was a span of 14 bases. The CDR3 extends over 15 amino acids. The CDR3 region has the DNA TGTGCCAGCAGCCCAAGGACAGCAAACAATCAGCCCCAGCATTTT. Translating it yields CASSPRTANNQPQHF.

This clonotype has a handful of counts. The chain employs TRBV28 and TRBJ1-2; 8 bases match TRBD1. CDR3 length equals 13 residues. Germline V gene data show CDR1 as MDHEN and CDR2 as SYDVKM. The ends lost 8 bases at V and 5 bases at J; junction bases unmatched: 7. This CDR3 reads CASSRTGRYGYTF. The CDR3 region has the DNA TGTGCCAGCTCTAGGACAGGGCGATATGGCTACACCTTC.

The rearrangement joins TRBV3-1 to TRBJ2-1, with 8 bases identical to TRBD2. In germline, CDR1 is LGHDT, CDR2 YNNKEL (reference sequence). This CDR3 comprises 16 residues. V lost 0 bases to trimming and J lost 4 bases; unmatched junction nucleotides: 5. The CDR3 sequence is CASSQEEVAGYNEQFF. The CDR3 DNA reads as TGTGCCAGCAGCCAAGAGGAGGTAGCGGGGTACAATGAGCAGTTCTTC.

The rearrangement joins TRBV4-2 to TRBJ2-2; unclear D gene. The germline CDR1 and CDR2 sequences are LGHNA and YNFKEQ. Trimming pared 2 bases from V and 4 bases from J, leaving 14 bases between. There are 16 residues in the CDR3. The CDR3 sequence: CASSQNLGLGTGELFF. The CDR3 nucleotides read TGTGCCAGCAGCCAAAATTTGGGTCTGGGCACCGGGGAGCTGTTTTTT.

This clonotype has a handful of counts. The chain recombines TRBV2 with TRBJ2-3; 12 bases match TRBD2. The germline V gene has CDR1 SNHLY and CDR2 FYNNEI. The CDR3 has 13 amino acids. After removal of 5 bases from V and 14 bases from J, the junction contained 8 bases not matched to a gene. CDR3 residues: CASSWTSGVMGYF. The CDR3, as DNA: TGTGCCAGCAGTTGGACTAGCGGGGTGATGGGGTATTTT.

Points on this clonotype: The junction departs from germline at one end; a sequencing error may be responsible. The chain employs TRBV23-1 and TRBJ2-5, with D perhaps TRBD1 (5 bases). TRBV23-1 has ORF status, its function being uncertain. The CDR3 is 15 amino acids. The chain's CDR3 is CVSWQKQGQAETQYF. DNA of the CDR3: TGTGTCAGCTGGCAAAAGCAGGGCCAAGCAGAGACCCAGTACTTC.

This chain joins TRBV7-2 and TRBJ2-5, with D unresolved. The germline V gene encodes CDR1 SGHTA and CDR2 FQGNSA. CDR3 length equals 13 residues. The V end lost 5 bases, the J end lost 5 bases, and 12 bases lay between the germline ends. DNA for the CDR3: TGTGCCAGCAGCGGACGGGTGGAGGAGACCCAGTACTTC. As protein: CASSGRVEETQYF.